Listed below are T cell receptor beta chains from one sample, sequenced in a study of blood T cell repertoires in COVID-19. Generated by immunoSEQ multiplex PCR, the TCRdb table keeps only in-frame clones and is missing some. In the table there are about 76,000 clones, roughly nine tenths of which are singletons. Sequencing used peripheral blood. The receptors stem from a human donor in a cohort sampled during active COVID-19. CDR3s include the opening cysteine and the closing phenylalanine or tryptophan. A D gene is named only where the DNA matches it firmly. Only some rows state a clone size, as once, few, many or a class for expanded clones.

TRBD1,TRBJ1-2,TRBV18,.,TGTGCCAGCTCTCCGGACAGGGGTCATGGCTACACCTTC,CASSPDRGHGYTF
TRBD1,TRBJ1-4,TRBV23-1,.,TGCGCCAGCAGTCAATCCAGGGTTCCGGGACAGTATAATGAAAAACTGTTTTTT,CASSQSRVPGQYNEKLFF
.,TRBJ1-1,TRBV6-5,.,TGTGCCAGCAGTTACGGCAGGGTAGCCGGCACTGAAGCTTTCTTT,CASSYGRVAGTEAFF
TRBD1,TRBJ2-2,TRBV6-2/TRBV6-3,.,TGTGCCAGCAGTTCGGGACAGGCCACCGGGGAGCTGTTTTTT,CASSSGQATGELFF
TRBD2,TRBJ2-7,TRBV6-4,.,TGTGCCAGCGGGAATACTAGCGCGGACTCCTACGAGCAGTACTTC,CASGNTSADSYEQYF
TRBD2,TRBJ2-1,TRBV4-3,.,TGCGCCAGCAGCCAAGATCGGGGGGACAATGAGCAGTTCTTC,CASSQDRGDNEQFF
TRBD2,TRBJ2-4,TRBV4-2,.,TGTGCCAGCAGCCAGTTCGGGACTAGCGGGAGGCCGCTGTGGGAAAACATTCAGTACTTC,CASSQFGTSGRPLWENIQYF
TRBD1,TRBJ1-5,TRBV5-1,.,TGCGCCAGCAGCTTTGCAGGGGGCTTAAATCAGCCCCAGCATTTT,CASSFAGGLNQPQHF
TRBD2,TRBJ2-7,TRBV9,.,TGTGCCAGCAGCGAGCGACGGAGCTTTGCGGGAGGGGCCTACGAGCAGTACTTC,CASSERRSFAGGAYEQYF
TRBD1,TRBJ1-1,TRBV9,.,TGTGCCAGCAGCCCAGGGGGCCGGAACACTGAAGCTTTCTTT,CASSPGGRNTEAFF
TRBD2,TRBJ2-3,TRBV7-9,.,TGTGCCAGCTATGGACTAGCGGGAGATACAGATACGCAGTATTTT,CASYGLAGDTDTQYF
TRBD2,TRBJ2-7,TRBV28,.,TGTGCCAGCAGTTTACCTAGCGGGAGGACCTACGAGCAGTACTTC,CASSLPSGRTYEQYF
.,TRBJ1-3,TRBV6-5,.,TGTGCCACCACAGGGACTGGAAACACCATATATTTT,CATTGTGNTIYF
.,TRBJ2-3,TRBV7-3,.,TGTGCCAGCAGCTTAGTTTTCACGGGTACAGATACGCAGTATTTT,CASSLVFTGTDTQYF
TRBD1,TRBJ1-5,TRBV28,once,TGTGCCAGCAGGAGACAGGGGTCCCGGGCCCAGCATTTT,CASRRQGSRAQHF
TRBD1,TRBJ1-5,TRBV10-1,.,TGCGCCAGCATTACTCAGGACAGGGACAATCAGCCCCAGCATTTT,CASITQDRDNQPQHF
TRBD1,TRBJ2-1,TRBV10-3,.,TGTGCCATCAGGGCAACACAGGGGGCGGACTACAATGAGCAGTTCTTC,CAIRATQGADYNEQFF
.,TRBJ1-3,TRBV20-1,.,TGCAGTGCCTGGTTTGGAGAGATATATTTT,CSAWFGEIYF